This TCR beta chain came from a study of shared clonotypes between healthy human individuals. At the level of the study: There were three CD4 naive, three CD4 memory, two CD8 naive and one CD8 memory plates per donor.

Genomic DNA (from each subset) was split evenly across several immunoSEQ plates. Here immunoSEQ multiplex PCR was the method, and the copy in TCRdb shows in-frame clones only, minus some. The sample carries under 2,000,000 clones, less than 95% recorded once. Regarding the study as a whole: Shared clonotypes: 4.5% to 5% naive CD4, 3.5% to 4% naive CD8, around 2.4% memory CD4, 0.35% to 0.5% memory CD8. Memory subsets had estimated richness that was generally smaller than that of naive subsets.

Naive CD8 cells lacked CD45RO and underwent positive selection for CCR7, leaving out terminally differentiated effector memory CD45RA+ cells. Regarding this clone: Its specificity is not known.

Trimming removed 0 bases from V and 2 bases from J, with 9 bases in between. The CDR3 has 15 residues. Germline CDR1 and CDR2: SGHRS and YFSETQ. The J gene is TRBJ1-3, the V gene TRBV5-1; D not resolved. The sequenced sample was naive CD8+ T cells sorted from blood. The receptor comes from a man between 18 and 35 years old in good health. This CDR3 is CASSLDLGTGNTIYF. The CDR3 DNA is TGCGCCAGCAGCTTGGACCTTGGAACTGGAAACACCATATATTTT.